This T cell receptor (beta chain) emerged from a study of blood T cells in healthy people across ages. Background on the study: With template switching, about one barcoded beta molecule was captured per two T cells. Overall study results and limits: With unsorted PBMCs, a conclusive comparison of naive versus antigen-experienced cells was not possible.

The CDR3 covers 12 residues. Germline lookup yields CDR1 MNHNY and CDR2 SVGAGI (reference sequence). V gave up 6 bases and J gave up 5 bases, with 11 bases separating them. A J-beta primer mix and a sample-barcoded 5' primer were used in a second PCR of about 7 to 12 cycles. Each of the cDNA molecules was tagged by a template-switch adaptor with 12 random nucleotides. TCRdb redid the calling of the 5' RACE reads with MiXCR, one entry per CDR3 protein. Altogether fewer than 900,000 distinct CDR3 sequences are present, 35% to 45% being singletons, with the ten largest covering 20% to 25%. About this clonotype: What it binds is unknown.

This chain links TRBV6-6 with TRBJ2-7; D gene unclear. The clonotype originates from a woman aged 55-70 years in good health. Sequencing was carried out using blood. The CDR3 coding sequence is TGTGCCAGCAGCCCTCCGGACCACGAGCAGTACTTC. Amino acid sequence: CASSPPDHEQYF.